This TCR beta chain originates from a study of shared clonotypes between healthy human individuals. The study, taken as a whole, reports: Generation probabilities of non-shared clonotypes were lower (relative to those shared by all four donors). Shared clonotypes: approximately 4.5% naive CD4, around 3.5% naive CD8, less than 2.5% memory CD4, 0.4% memory CD8.

Original processing notes: Junction-only sequences without quality scores were provided by ImmunoSEQ, so filtering was different. Libraries were prepared by immunoSEQ multiplex PCR; TCRdb keeps only in-frame clonotypes and omits some of them. The DNA was the basis for D and trimming; V, J and clone size are from that table. This table has about 1 million clones, 65% to 75% appearing once. Germline CDR1 SGHRS, CDR2 YFSETQ. The V end lost 0 bases, the J end lost 4 bases, and 12 bases lay between the germline ends. There are 15 residues in the CDR3. To note about this clone: What it recognizes is unknown.

The receptor was derived from a man between 18 and 35 years old in good health. This chain connects TRBV5-1 to TRBJ2-3; D is ambiguous. The sequencing input was memory CD4+ T cells sorted from blood. Subset indicated: CD45RA-negative fraction. The CDR3 protein is CASSLAPRWADTQYF. CDR3 DNA: TGCGCCAGCAGCTTGGCCCCCCGGTGGGCAGATACGCAGTATTTT.